The rows below give T cell receptor beta chains drawn from one sample of a study of blood T cell repertoires in COVID-19. Sequencing was performed with immunoSEQ multiplex PCR; in TCRdb, only in-frame clones are kept and a portion is missing. This sample has 100,000 to 150,000 clones, with about 81% found just once. Sequencing input: peripheral blood. The receptors come from a woman in her fifties or sixties with acute or convalescent COVID-19. The CDR3 runs from the conserved cysteine through the conserved F or W. D genes are given only for firm matches. Only part of the rows carry a size: once, few, many, or a class if the clone is expanded.

CDR3: CASSPFTGTSGDEQYF
DNA: TGTGCCAGCAGCCCCTTTACCGGGACTAGCGGCGACGAGCAGTACTTC
size: NA
V: TRBV6-2/TRBV6-3
D: TRBD2
J: TRBJ2-7

CDR3: CASSPQGPDEQFF
DNA: TGTGCCAGCTCACCCCAGGGGCCGGATGAGCAGTTCTTC
size: NA
V: TRBV18
D: NA
J: TRBJ2-1

CDR3: CSTSGGDTQYF
DNA: TGCAGCACTAGCGGGGGTGATACGCAGTATTTT
size: NA
V: TRBV29-1
D: TRBD2
J: TRBJ2-3

CDR3: CASSPNSGGDTQYF
DNA: TGTGCTAGCAGCCCCAACAGCGGGGGAGATACGCAGTATTTT
size: NA
V: TRBV7-7
D: TRBD2
J: TRBJ2-3

CDR3: CASSLSGSGSKPYF
DNA: TGTGCCAGCAGTCTCAGTGGTAGCGGGAGTAAGCCGTACTTC
size: NA
V: TRBV28
D: TRBD2
J: TRBJ2-7

CDR3: CASSLARNQPQHF
DNA: TGTGCCAGCAGTTTGGCCAGGAATCAGCCCCAGCATTTT
size: few
V: TRBV12-3/TRBV12-4
D: NA
J: TRBJ1-5

CDR3: CASSPGLAGHNEQFF
DNA: TGCGCCAGCAGCCCGGGACTAGCGGGACACAATGAGCAGTTCTTC
size: NA
V: TRBV5-1
D: TRBD2
J: TRBJ2-1

CDR3: CASTLGVATQYF
DNA: TGTGCCAGCACCCTGGGAGTAGCGACCCAGTACTTC
size: NA
V: TRBV2
D: NA
J: TRBJ2-5

CDR3: CASSFTQGAWNEQFF
DNA: TGTGCCAGCAGCTTTACCCAGGGGGCTTGGAATGAGCAGTTCTTC
size: many
V: TRBV7-9
D: TRBD1
J: TRBJ2-1

CDR3: CASSLSGREQFF
DNA: TGTGCCAGCAGTTTATCGGGAAGGGAGCAGTTCTTC
size: NA
V: TRBV28
D: NA
J: TRBJ2-1

CDR3: CASSFGATRNYGYTF
DNA: TGTGCCAGCAGTTTTGGGGCAACGAGGAACTATGGCTACACCTTC
size: once
V: TRBV28
D: NA
J: TRBJ1-2

CDR3: CASSQSGTTSYEQYF
DNA: TGTGCCAGCAGCCAGTCCGGGACAACGTCCTACGAGCAGTACTTC
size: once
V: TRBV3-1/TRBV3-2
D: NA
J: TRBJ2-7

CDR3: CSVVDRYNEKLFF
DNA: TGCAGCGTTGTTGACAGATATAATGAAAAACTGTTTTTT
size: few
V: TRBV29-1
D: NA
J: TRBJ1-4

CDR3: CASSNRGIGEQYF
DNA: TGTGCCAGCAGTAACAGGGGGATCGGCGAGCAGTACTTC
size: NA
V: TRBV12-3/TRBV12-4
D: TRBD1
J: TRBJ2-7

CDR3: CASSEAPGGTEAFF
DNA: TGTGCCAGCAGTGAAGCCCCAGGGGGCACTGAAGCTTTCTTT
size: once
V: TRBV6-1
D: TRBD1
J: TRBJ1-1

CDR3: CASSLNRPTGNYGYTF
DNA: TGTGCCAGCAGCTTGAACAGGCCGACCGGGAACTATGGCTACACCTTC
size: NA
V: TRBV5-4
D: NA
J: TRBJ1-2

CDR3: CASSFGVAGFTDTQYF
DNA: TGTGCCAGCAGTTTTGGGGTAGCGGGTTTCACAGATACGCAGTATTTT
size: NA
V: TRBV27
D: TRBD2
J: TRBJ2-3

CDR3: CASSTTGGKGYTF
DNA: TGTGCCAGCAGTACCACAGGGGGTAAAGGCTACACCTTC
size: once
V: TRBV6-5
D: TRBD1
J: TRBJ1-2

CDR3: CSVRGFSGPYEQYF
DNA: TGCAGCGTGCGTGGGTTTTCAGGGCCCTACGAGCAGTACTTC
size: NA
V: TRBV29-1
D: NA
J: TRBJ2-7

CDR3: CAWSRSSGTQNYNEQFF
DNA: TGTGCCTGGAGTAGGTCTAGCGGGACCCAAAACTACAATGAGCAGTTCTTC
size: once
V: TRBV30
D: TRBD2
J: TRBJ2-1

CDR3: CASSPRGDRDNEKLFF
DNA: TGCGCCAGCAGCCCCCGTGGGGACAGGGATAATGAAAAACTGTTTTTT
size: NA
V: TRBV4-1
D: TRBD1
J: TRBJ1-4

CDR3: CATSGTGGLNQPQHF
DNA: TGTGCCACCAGTGGGACAGGGGGACTGAATCAGCCCCAGCATTTT
size: NA
V: TRBV24-1
D: TRBD1
J: TRBJ1-5

CDR3: CAWNPATFHEQYF
DNA: TGTGCCTGGAACCCTGCGACTTTCCACGAGCAGTACTTC
size: once
V: TRBV30
D: NA
J: TRBJ2-7

CDR3: CASSVGGGGPYNEQFF
DNA: TGTGCCAGCAGCGTAGGAGGCGGGGGGCCCTACAATGAGCAGTTCTTC
size: NA
V: TRBV9
D: TRBD2
J: TRBJ2-1

CDR3: CASSPPRDSLYEQFF
DNA: TGTGCCAGCTCACCACCCCGGGACTCCCTTTATGAGCAGTTCTTC
size: NA
V: TRBV18
D: NA
J: TRBJ2-1

CDR3: CASSLSSRGGLVTEAFF
DNA: TGTGCCAGCAGTTTATCGAGTAGAGGAGGGCTGGTCACTGAAGCTTTCTTT
size: NA
V: TRBV27
D: NA
J: TRBJ1-1

CDR3: CATSRWEGEQYF
DNA: TGTGCCACCAGCAGATGGGAGGGCGAGCAGTACTTC
size: few
V: TRBV15
D: TRBD2
J: TRBJ2-7

CDR3: CASSLAGVQETQYF
DNA: TGTGCCAGCAGCTTAGCCGGGGTCCAAGAGACCCAGTACTTC
size: NA
V: TRBV7-9
D: NA
J: TRBJ2-5

CDR3: CASSYDLLAGGAQYF
DNA: TGTGCCAGCAGTTACGATCTACTAGCGGGGGGGGCCCAGTACTTC
size: NA
V: TRBV6-5
D: TRBD2
J: TRBJ2-5

CDR3: CASGTSGNTGELFF
DNA: TGTGCTAGCGGGACTAGCGGAAACACCGGGGAGCTGTTTTTT
size: NA
V: TRBV7-7
D: TRBD2
J: TRBJ2-2

CDR3: CASSLPRGQGASTEAFF
DNA: TGTGCCAGCAGCTTACCCCGGGGACAGGGAGCTTCCACTGAAGCTTTCTTT
size: NA
V: TRBV5-4
D: TRBD1
J: TRBJ1-1

CDR3: CASSWGVHQETQYF
DNA: TGTGCCAGCAGCTGGGGGGTCCACCAAGAGACCCAGTACTTC
size: NA
V: TRBV7-2
D: NA
J: TRBJ2-5

CDR3: CASSQDGSTAGQFF
DNA: TGTGCCAGCAGCCAAGATGGGTCTACAGCGGGGCAGTTCTTT
size: NA
V: TRBV3-1/TRBV3-2
D: NA
J: TRBJ1-1

CDR3: CASSLQGAGYGYTF
DNA: TGTGCCAGCAGTCTACAGGGGGCGGGCTATGGCTACACCTTC
size: once
V: TRBV5-4
D: TRBD1
J: TRBJ1-2

CDR3: CAASPGAFF
DNA: TGTGCCGCCAGTCCGGGAGCTTTCTTT
size: NA
V: TRBV28
D: NA
J: TRBJ1-1

CDR3: CASSRLQEPGYTF
DNA: TGTGCCAGCAGCCGACTTCAGGAACCTGGCTACACCTTC
size: once
V: TRBV6-6
D: NA
J: TRBJ1-2

CDR3: CASSPPGTGLKTQYF
DNA: TGTGCCAGCAGCCCCCCCGGGACAGGGCTAAAGACCCAGTACTTC
size: NA
V: TRBV14
D: TRBD1
J: TRBJ2-5

CDR3: CASTERGRGYTF
DNA: TGTGCCAGCACAGAAAGGGGGCGAGGCTACACCTTC
size: NA
V: TRBV6-5
D: TRBD1
J: TRBJ1-2

CDR3: CASSLGTGHGYTF
DNA: TGCGCCAGCAGCTTGGGGACAGGGCATGGCTACACCTTC
size: NA
V: TRBV5-1
D: TRBD1
J: TRBJ1-2

CDR3: CASSPWARVSNGYTF
DNA: TGTGCCAGCAGCCCGTGGGCCAGGGTCTCTAATGGCTACACCTTC
size: few
V: TRBV28
D: NA
J: TRBJ1-2

CDR3: CSVPQGNTEAFF
DNA: TGCAGCGTCCCACAGGGGAACACTGAAGCTTTCTTT
size: NA
V: TRBV29-1
D: NA
J: TRBJ1-1

CDR3: CASSTTWDRDTYGYTF
DNA: TGTGCCAGTAGTACGACCTGGGACAGGGATACCTATGGCTACACCTTC
size: NA
V: TRBV19
D: TRBD1
J: TRBJ1-2

CDR3: CAWSRGYEKLFF
DNA: TGTGCCTGGAGTAGGGGATATGAAAAACTGTTTTTT
size: NA
V: TRBV30
D: NA
J: TRBJ1-4

CDR3: CATSRTTGNTEAFF
DNA: TGTGCCACCAGCAGGACCACAGGGAACACTGAAGCTTTCTTT
size: NA
V: TRBV15
D: NA
J: TRBJ1-1

CDR3: CASSEATPQETQYF
DNA: TGTGCCAGCAGTGAAGCGACTCCTCAAGAGACCCAGTACTTC
size: once
V: TRBV2
D: NA
J: TRBJ2-5

CDR3: CASGGQQNSPLHF
DNA: TGTGCCAGCGGGGGACAGCAGAATTCACCCCTCCACTTT
size: NA
V: TRBV25-1
D: TRBD1
J: TRBJ1-6

CDR3: CASSGGGEAFF
DNA: TGTGCCAGCTCGGGGGGAGGTGAAGCTTTCTTT
size: NA
V: TRBV18
D: NA
J: TRBJ1-1

CDR3: CASSIRTGNYGYTF
DNA: TGTGCCAGCAGCATCCGGACAGGGAACTATGGCTACACCTTC
size: NA
V: TRBV3-1/TRBV3-2
D: TRBD1
J: TRBJ1-2

CDR3: CASSLPQGAVDTGELFF
DNA: TGTGCCAGCAGCTTACCACAGGGGGCGGTTGACACCGGGGAGCTGTTTTTT
size: NA
V: TRBV7-9
D: TRBD1
J: TRBJ2-2

CDR3: CASSLGGRVHNEQFF
DNA: TGTGCCAGCAGTTTGGGCGGGAGGGTACACAATGAGCAGTTCTTC
size: NA
V: TRBV27
D: TRBD2
J: TRBJ2-1

CDR3: CASSSPGDNTEAFF
DNA: TGTGCCAGCAGTTCCCCGGGAGACAACACTGAAGCTTTCTTT
size: once
V: TRBV6-5
D: NA
J: TRBJ1-1

CDR3: CASSDLGGDQPQHF
DNA: TGTGCCAGCAGCGACCTGGGTGGAGACCAGCCCCAGCATTTT
size: NA
V: TRBV28
D: NA
J: TRBJ1-5

CDR3: CASSIAASGYQETQYF
DNA: TGTGCCAGTAGTATAGCGGCTAGCGGGTACCAAGAGACCCAGTACTTC
size: few
V: TRBV19
D: TRBD2
J: TRBJ2-5

CDR3: CASGSQGNTEAFF
DNA: TGTGCTAGTGGTTCACAGGGGAACACTGAAGCTTTCTTT
size: NA
V: TRBV12-5
D: NA
J: TRBJ1-1

CDR3: CASSQVPAGNTIYF
DNA: TGTGCCAGCAGCCAAGTGCCAGCTGGAAACACCATATATTTT
size: once
V: TRBV3-1/TRBV3-2
D: NA
J: TRBJ1-3

CDR3: CASITGRDGGYGYTF
DNA: TGTGCCAGCATCACGGGGAGGGATGGTGGCTATGGCTACACCTTC
size: NA
V: TRBV6-4
D: NA
J: TRBJ1-2

CDR3: CASSSLAGEQFF
DNA: TGTGCCAGCAGTTCCCTAGCGGGGGAGCAGTTCTTC
size: NA
V: TRBV12-3/TRBV12-4
D: TRBD2
J: TRBJ2-1

CDR3: CASSWTVNQPQHF
DNA: TGTGCCAGCAGTTGGACAGTCAATCAGCCCCAGCATTTT
size: NA
V: TRBV27
D: NA
J: TRBJ1-5

CDR3: CASADRGGSGNTIYF
DNA: TGTGCCAGCGCAGACAGGGGAGGCTCTGGAAACACCATATATTTT
size: NA
V: TRBV6-5
D: TRBD1
J: TRBJ1-3